This TCR beta chain stems from a study of response to subunit inactivated influenza vaccine. Study-level results: Seasonal influenza vaccination, on each occasion, was suggested by the authors to recruit few new T cells.

As regards this clonotype: Its specificity is not known.

TCRdb re-derived calls from the RT-PCR reads in MiXCR, one entry per CDR3 protein. The data show roughly 460,000 distinct CDR3 sequences, approximately 9.9% seen once. The V and J ends lost 7 bases and 0 bases respectively, with 3 bases between them. This CDR3 has 12 residues. V is TRBV12-3 or TRBV12-4 and J is TRBJ2-2; D is unresolved. This receptor was taken from a man in his fifties who received an inactivated influenza vaccine. The material was PBMCs from blood, obtained about 6 weeks after vaccination. CDR3 loop: CASKTNTGELFF. CDR3 in DNA: TGTGCCAGCAAAACGAACACCGGGGAGCTGTTTTTT.